This TCR beta chain emerged from a study of blood T cells in healthy people across ages. A second PCR, run for roughly 7 to 12 cycles, used a sample-barcoded 5' primer plus a J-beta primer mix. From the 5' RACE reads, TCRdb called clonotypes with MiXCR, one entry per CDR3 protein. The sample comprises about 830,000 distinct CDR3 sequences, 55% to 65% of which are singletons, and 25% to 35% rests with the top ten. Trimming cost V 7 bases and J 3 bases, with 10 bases left between them. This CDR3 comprises 12 residues. Looked up from germline, CDR1 is MNHEY and CDR2 is SVGEGT. The rearrangement links TRBV6-2 or TRBV6-3 to TRBJ2-7, with D maybe TRBD2 (5 bases). The receptor was isolated from a man aged 25-45 years in good health. Sequencing input: blood. This chain's CDR3 is CASTEGSYEQYF. CDR3 nucleotides: TGTGCCAGCACCGAAGGGAGCTACGAGCAGTACTTC.